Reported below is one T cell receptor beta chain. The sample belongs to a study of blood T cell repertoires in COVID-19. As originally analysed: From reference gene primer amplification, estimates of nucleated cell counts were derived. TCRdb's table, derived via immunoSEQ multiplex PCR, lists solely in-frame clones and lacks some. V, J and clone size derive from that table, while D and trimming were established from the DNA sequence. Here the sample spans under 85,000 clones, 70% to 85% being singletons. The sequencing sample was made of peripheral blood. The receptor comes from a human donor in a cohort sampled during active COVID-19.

Here the CDR3 DNA reads TGTGCCAGCAGTTACTCGATTCTAGCGGGGGCCCACGAGCAGTACTTC. Its translation: CASSYSILAGAHEQYF. V usage is TRBV6-5 and J usage is TRBJ2-7; the match to TRBD2 covers 10 bases. With 0 bases clipped from V and 5 bases from J, the junction kept 7 bases outside the gene matches. Germline CDR1 and CDR2: MNHEY and SVGAGI. The CDR3 has 16 amino acids.